One and the same sample provided the 17 T cell receptor beta chains below, sequenced in a study of CD4+ T cells in melanoma. TCRdb's copy holds only in-frame clones and misses some; the assay was immunoSEQ multiplex PCR. The sample has 8,000 to 10,000 clones; around 70% are singletons. The sequenced sample was tumor tissue. These receptors originate from a human donor with melanoma.

This clone occurred a few times. The gene calls are TRBV5-1 and TRBJ1-2; the D is unclear. From germline, CDR1 is SGHRS and CDR2 YFSETQ. This CDR3 has 17 residues. V dropped 0 bases and J dropped 0 bases, with 15 bases sitting between them. The CDR3 here is CASSLVAQVGTNYGYTF. CDR3 bases: TGCGCCAGCAGCTTGGTAGCTCAAGTGGGGACTAACTATGGCTACACCTTC.

This clone is medium-sized (0.01 to 0.1%). The chain links TRBV5-1 to TRBJ1-2, with 7 nucleotides matching TRBD1. The CDR3 spans 15 residues. The junction had 16 bases not matched to a gene; V was cut back by 3 bases and J by 11 bases. CDR1 is SGHRS, CDR2 YFSETQ, per germline. The CDR3, as DNA: TGCGCCAGCAGCTCACAGGGGACGGACTCCCGAGGGTACACCTTC. Protein: CASSSQGTDSRGYTF.

This clone was detected a few times. CDR3 sequence reads: CASSRPLAGGTNEQFF. The CDR3 DNA sequence: TGCGCCAGCAGTCGACCCCTAGCGGGGGGGACGAATGAGCAGTTCTTC. The chain employs TRBV4-1 and TRBJ2-1, with 12 positions matching TRBD2. Germline trimming cut 6 bases from V and 7 bases from J; bases unmatched to any gene: 10. This CDR3 is built from 16 residues. The germline gives CDR1 MGHRA, CDR2 YSYEKL.

This chain connects TRBV7-3 to TRBJ2-3; D possibly matches TRBD1 or TRBD2 (5 bases each). The V end lost 1 base, the J end lost 14 bases, and 22 bases lay between the germline ends. The CDR3 extends over 15 amino acids. Looked up from germline, CDR1 is SGHTA and CDR2 is FQGTGA. CDR3 loop: CASSLNRDDLGLLYF. In nucleotides, the CDR3 is TGTGCCAGCAGCTTAAATCGGGACGACCTTGGGCTCCTGTATTTT.

The chain uses TRBV21-1 and TRBJ2-3; no check of the table's D call, TRBD2, against the DNA was made. TRBV21-1 constitutes a pseudogene. There are 17 residues in the CDR3. The DNA for the CDR3 is TGTGCCAGCAGCAAAAACGAACTAGCGGGGGGAACAGATACGCAGTATTTT. Its translation: CASSKNELAGGTDTQYF.

The gene calls are TRBV5-8 and TRBJ2-7; D is perhaps TRBD2 (5 bases). The length of the CDR3 is 15 residues. CDR1 SGHTS and CDR2 YDEGEE come from the germline V gene. Trimming removed 0 bases from V and 3 bases from J, with 13 bases in between. This CDR3 reads CASSLGPGFGYEQYF. The CDR3 bases are TGTGCCAGCAGCTTGGGACCGGGGTTCGGCTACGAGCAGTACTTC.

This chain connects TRBV18 to TRBJ1-1; possible D gene TRBD1, 5 bases. The germline V and J ends were trimmed by 5 bases and 5 bases, with 12 bases remaining between them. The CDR3 totals 13 residues. The germline V gene has CDR1 KGHSH and CDR2 LQKENI. CDR3 in amino acids: CASSIREGTEAFF. The CDR3 DNA sequence: TGTGCCAGCTCAATCCGGGAGGGGACTGAAGCTTTCTTT. Based on the CDR3 plus reference TRBV18 and TRBJ1-1, the full variable domain is NAGVMQNPRHLVRRRGQEARLRCSPMKGHSHVYWYRQLPEEGLKFMVYLQKENIIDESGMPKERFSAEFPKEGPSILRIQQVVRGDSAAYFCASSIREGTEAFFGQGTRLTVV.

This clone was picked up a small number of times. The same CDR3 is also encoded by other DNA sequences in this sample. The genes are TRBV11-1 and TRBJ2-7; D remains ambiguous. The length of the CDR3 is 13 residues. Per the germline V gene, CDR1 is SGHAT and CDR2 is FQDESV (reference sequence). V was trimmed by 3 bases and J by 2 bases, leaving 8 bases between them. CDR3 sequence reads: CASSFSSPYEQYF. In DNA form, the CDR3 reads TGTGCCAGCAGCTTTAGCAGTCCCTACGAGCAGTACTTC.

Only a few counts were recorded for this clone. Additional DNA sequences in this sample encode the identical CDR3. The J gene is TRBJ2-7, the V gene TRBV5-1, with TRBD2 as a possible D gene (5 bases). Looked up from germline, CDR1 is SGHRS and CDR2 is YFSETQ. This CDR3 contains 14 residues. V lost 3 bases and J 3 bases, leaving 13 bases between the germline ends. CDR3: CASSSGGGNYEQYF. As DNA, the CDR3 is TGCGCCAGCAGCTCTGGAGGTGGGAACTACGAGCAGTACTTC.

V usage is TRBV9 and J usage is TRBJ1-4, with unresolved D. The germline V and J ends were trimmed by 0 bases and 6 bases, with 6 bases remaining between them. The CDR3 spans 13 residues. CDR1 SGDLS and CDR2 YYNGEE come from the germline V gene. The CDR3 coding sequence is TGTGCCAGCAGCGTAGGGGTATATGAAAAACTGTTTTTT. This gives the protein CASSVGVYEKLFF.

This clone has only a few counts. The chain is built from TRBV29-1 and TRBJ1-1; D unclear. The germline V gene encodes CDR1 SQVTM and CDR2 ANQGSEA. The ends were cut back, 4 bases at V and 10 bases at J, with 13 bases in the middle. The CDR3 has 11 amino acids. The CDR3 region is CSVVRVRRAFF. The CDR3 DNA is TGCAGCGTTGTTCGTGTAAGGAGAGCTTTCTTT.

This clone is medium-sized (0.01 to 0.1%) by share. CDR3 DNA sequence: TGTGCCAGCTCACCATCGTTCCTAGGGAACACTGAAGCTTTCTTT. Protein sequence: CASSPSFLGNTEAFF. The chain links TRBV18 to TRBJ1-1; D is unresolved. From germline, CDR1 is KGHSH and CDR2 LQKENI. CDR3 length: 15 residues. Trimming took off 2 bases at V and 1 base at J, with 11 bases between the two ends.

V gene TRBV19 combines with J gene TRBJ2-7; 7 bases line up with TRBD1. The trim removed 6 bases at V and 2 bases at J, leaving 10 bases unmatched. CDR1 and CDR2 from the germline V gene are LNHDA and SQIVND (reference sequence). The CDR3 consists of 15 residues. The CDR3 region has the DNA TGTGCCAGTAGCATTAGGCGACAGGGCCCCTACGAGCAGTACTTC. Amino acid sequence: CASSIRRQGPYEQYF.

This clone was picked up a small number of times. V and J are TRBV19 and TRBJ2-5; the D is unclear. Germline V gene lookup returns CDR1 LNHDA and CDR2 SQIVND (reference sequence). Trimming took 6 bases from V and 1 from J, leaving 9 bases between them. This CDR3 is built from 13 residues. In DNA, the CDR3 is TGTGCCAGTAGGAAGTCACTCCAAGAGACCCAGTACTTC. It specifies CASRKSLQETQYF. The whole variable domain, filled in from reference TRBV19 and TRBJ2-5, reads DGGITQSPKYLFRKEGQNVTLSCEQNLNHDAMYWYRQDPGQGLRLIYYSQIVNDFQKGDIAEGYSVSREKKESFPLTVTSAQKNPTAFYLCASRKSLQETQYFGPGTRLLVL.

The genes are TRBV2 and TRBJ2-7; 7 positions agree with TRBD1. CDR1 is SNHLY, CDR2 FYNNEI, per germline. V lost 6 bases and J lost 3; bases outside the gene matches: 5. This CDR3 comprises 13 residues. CDR3 nucleotide sequence: TGTGCCAGCAGCGCCGGGACAGACTACGAGCAGTACTTC. It encodes CASSAGTDYEQYF.

The genes are TRBV6-1 and TRBJ1-2; D perhaps matches TRBD1 (5 bases). Trimming shortened V by 4 bases and J by 5 bases, and 11 bases separated the two germline ends. The CDR3 contains 13 residues. In germline, CDR1 is MNHNS, CDR2 SASEGT. This CDR3 reads CASSAYGGYGYTF. The DNA for the CDR3 is TGTGCCAGCAGTGCATACGGGGGATATGGCTACACCTTC.

The gene calls are TRBV5-1 and TRBJ2-1; TRBD2 agrees at 9 bases. CDR1 is SGHRS, CDR2 YFSETQ, per germline. The trim removed 1 base at V and 10 bases at J, leaving 9 bases unmatched. The CDR3 sequence is 15 residues long. The CDR3 DNA is TGCGCCAGCAGCTTGCTCGCAGGGCTAGCGGGGGAGCAGTTCTTC. Translation: CASSLLAGLAGEQFF.